This T cell receptor (beta chain) was documented in a study of shared clonotypes between healthy human individuals. Study-wide findings and caveats: Clonotypes shared by all four donors outscored non-shared clonotypes in generation probability.

The CDR3 totals 17 residues. Germline values: CDR1 SEHNR, CDR2 FQNEAQ (reference sequence). With 4 bases removed from V and 1 base from J, the gap between germline ends came to 19 bases. Naive CD8 cells lacked CD45RO, underwent positive selection for CCR7 and left out terminally differentiated effector memory CD45RA+ cells. Evenly divided among several immunoSEQ plates was the genomic DNA of each subset. Method: immunoSEQ multiplex PCR; TCRdb's copy keeps in-frame clones and lacks some. The table has around 1,900,000 clones, over 85% seen once; the top ten hold less than 2%. Details on this clone: Antigen unknown.

The sequenced sample was naive CD8+ T cells from PBMCs. The source of this sequence is a man younger than 30 in good health. Some clones in this sample may be carry-over from other donors' samples. The chain has TRBV7-9 and TRBJ1-1; D call uncertain. The CDR3 coding sequence is TGTGCCAGCAGCTCCCCTCGGGAGTACGTTTCGAACACTGAAGCTTTCTTT. This encodes CASSSPREYVSNTEAFF.